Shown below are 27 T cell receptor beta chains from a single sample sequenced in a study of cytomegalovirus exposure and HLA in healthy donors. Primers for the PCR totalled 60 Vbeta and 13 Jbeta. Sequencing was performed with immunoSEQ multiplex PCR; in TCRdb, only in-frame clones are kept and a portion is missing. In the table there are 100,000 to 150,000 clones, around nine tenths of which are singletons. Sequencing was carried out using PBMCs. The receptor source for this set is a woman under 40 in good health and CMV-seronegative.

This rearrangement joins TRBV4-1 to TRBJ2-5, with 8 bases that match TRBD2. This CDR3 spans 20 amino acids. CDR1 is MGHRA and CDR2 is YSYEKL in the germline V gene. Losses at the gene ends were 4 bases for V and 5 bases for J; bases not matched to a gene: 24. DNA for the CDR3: TGCGCCAGCAGCCTAAGACCGGGGGGGGTTAGCGTAGAGGGATGGGAGACCCAGTACTTC. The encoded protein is CASSLRPGGVSVEGWETQYF.

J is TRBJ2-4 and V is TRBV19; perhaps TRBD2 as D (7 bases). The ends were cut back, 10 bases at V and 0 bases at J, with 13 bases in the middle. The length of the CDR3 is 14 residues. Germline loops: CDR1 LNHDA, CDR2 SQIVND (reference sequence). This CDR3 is CATVGGLAKNIQYF. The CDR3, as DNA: TGTGCCACCGTCGGGGGGCTAGCCAAAAACATTCAGTACTTC.

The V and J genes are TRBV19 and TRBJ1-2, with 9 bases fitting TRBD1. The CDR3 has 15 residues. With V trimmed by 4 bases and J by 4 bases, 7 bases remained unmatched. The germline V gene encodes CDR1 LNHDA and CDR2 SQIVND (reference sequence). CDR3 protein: CASSRTTGGFYGYTF. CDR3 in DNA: TGTGCCAGTAGTAGGACGACAGGGGGTTTCTATGGCTACACCTTC.

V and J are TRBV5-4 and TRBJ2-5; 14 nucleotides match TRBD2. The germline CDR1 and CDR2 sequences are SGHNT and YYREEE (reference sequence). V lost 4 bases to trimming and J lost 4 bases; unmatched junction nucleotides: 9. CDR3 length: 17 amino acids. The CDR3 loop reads CASSVTSGRAIGETQYF. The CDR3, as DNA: TGTGCCAGCAGCGTGACTAGCGGGAGGGCTATAGGAGAGACCCAGTACTTC.

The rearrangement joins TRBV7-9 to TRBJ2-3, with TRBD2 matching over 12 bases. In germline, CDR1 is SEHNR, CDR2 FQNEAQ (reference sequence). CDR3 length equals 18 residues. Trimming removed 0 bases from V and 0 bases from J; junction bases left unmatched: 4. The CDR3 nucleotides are TGTGCCAGCAGCTTAGCTTACGGGACTAGCGGGAGCACAGATACGCAGTATTTT. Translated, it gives CASSLAYGTSGSTDTQYF.

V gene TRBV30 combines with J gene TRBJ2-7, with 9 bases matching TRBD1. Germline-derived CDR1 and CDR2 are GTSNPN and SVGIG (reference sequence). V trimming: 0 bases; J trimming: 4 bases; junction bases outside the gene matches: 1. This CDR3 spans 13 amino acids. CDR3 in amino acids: CAWSVGTGYEQYF. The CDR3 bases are TGTGCCTGGAGTGTTGGGACAGGGTACGAGCAGTACTTC. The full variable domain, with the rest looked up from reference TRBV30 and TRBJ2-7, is SQTIHQWPATLVQPVGSPLSLECTVEGTSNPNLYWYRQAAGRGLQLLFYSVGIGQISSEVPQNLSASRPQDRQFILSSKKLLLSDSGFYLCAWSVGTGYEQYFGPGTRLTVT.

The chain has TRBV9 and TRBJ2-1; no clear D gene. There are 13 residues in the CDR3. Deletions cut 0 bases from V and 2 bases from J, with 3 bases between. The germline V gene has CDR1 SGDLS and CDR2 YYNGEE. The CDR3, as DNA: TGTGCCAGCAGCGTAGGTACCTACAATGAGCAGTTCTTC. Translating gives CASSVGTYNEQFF.

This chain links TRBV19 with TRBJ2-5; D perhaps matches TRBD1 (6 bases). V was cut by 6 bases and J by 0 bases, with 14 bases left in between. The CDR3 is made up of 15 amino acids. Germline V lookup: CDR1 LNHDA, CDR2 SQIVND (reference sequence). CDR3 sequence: CASSWGRLYQETQYF. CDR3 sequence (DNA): TGTGCCAGTAGCTGGGGGCGGTTGTACCAAGAGACCCAGTACTTC.

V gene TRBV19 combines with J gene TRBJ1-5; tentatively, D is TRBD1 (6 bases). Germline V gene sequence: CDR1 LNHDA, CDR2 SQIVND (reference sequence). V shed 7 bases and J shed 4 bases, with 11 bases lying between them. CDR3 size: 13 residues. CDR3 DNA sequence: TGTGCCAGTACCCCGGACAGAAATCAGCCCCAGCATTTT. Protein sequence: CASTPDRNQPQHF.

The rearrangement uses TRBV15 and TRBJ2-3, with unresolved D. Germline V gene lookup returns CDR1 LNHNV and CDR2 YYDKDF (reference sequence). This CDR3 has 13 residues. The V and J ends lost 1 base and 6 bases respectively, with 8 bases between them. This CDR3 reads CATSRAGADTQYF. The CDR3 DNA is TGTGCCACCAGCAGAGCAGGTGCGGATACGCAGTATTTT.

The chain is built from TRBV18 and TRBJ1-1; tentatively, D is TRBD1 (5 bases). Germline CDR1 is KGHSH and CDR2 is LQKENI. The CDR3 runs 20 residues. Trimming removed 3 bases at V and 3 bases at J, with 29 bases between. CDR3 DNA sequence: TGTGCCAGCTCACCTCGTCTCGTTAGGACATTTAAGATGATGGACACTGAAGCTTTCTTT. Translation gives CASSPRLVRTFKMMDTEAFF.

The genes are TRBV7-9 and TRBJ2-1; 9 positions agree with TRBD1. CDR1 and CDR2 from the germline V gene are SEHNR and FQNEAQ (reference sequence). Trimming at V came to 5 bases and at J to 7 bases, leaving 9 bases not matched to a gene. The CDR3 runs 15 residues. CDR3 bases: TGTGCCAGCAGCCGGGACAGGGCAAATTTTAATGAGCAGTTCTTC. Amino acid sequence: CASSRDRANFNEQFF.

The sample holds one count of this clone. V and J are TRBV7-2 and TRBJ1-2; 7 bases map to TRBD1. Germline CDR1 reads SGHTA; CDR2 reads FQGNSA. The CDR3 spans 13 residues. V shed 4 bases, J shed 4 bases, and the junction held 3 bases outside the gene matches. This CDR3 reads CASSSGQVYGYTF. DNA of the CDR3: TGTGCCAGCAGCTCTGGACAGGTCTATGGCTACACCTTC.

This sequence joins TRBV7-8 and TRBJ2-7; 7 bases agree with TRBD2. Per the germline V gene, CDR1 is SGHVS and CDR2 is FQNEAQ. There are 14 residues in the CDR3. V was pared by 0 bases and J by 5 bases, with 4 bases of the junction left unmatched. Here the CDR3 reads CASSLAGGLDEQYF. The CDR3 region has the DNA TGTGCCAGCAGCTTAGCGGGAGGGCTAGACGAGCAGTACTTC.

The CDR3 sequence: CASTSGRDRGQIAPNTEAFF. DNA of the CDR3: TGCGCCAGCACATCCGGAAGGGACAGGGGGCAAATCGCCCCGAACACTGAAGCTTTCTTT. The J gene is TRBJ1-1, the V gene TRBV23-1, with TRBD1 matching 12 bases. TRBV23-1 is classed as an ORF, of uncertain function. V dropped 7 bases and J dropped 1; count of bases not matched to a gene: 19. The CDR3 is 20 amino acids.

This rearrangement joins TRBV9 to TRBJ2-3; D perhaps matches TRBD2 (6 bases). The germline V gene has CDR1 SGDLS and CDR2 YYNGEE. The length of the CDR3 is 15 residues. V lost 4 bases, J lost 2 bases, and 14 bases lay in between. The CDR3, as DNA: TGTGCCAGCAGCCTTTCCGGGACTGACACAGATACGCAGTATTTT. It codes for CASSLSGTDTDTQYF.

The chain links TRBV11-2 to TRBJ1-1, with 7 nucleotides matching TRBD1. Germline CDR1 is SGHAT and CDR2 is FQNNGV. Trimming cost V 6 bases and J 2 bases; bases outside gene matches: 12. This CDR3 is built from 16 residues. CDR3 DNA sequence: TGTGCCAGCAGAAAAACCCGGGACAGACAAAACACTGAAGCTTTCTTT. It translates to CASRKTRDRQNTEAFF. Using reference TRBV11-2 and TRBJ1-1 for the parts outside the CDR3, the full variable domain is EAGVAQSPRYKIIEKRQSVAFWCNPISGHATLYWYQQILGQGPKLLIQFQNNGVVDDSQLPKDRFSAERLKGVDSTLKIQPAKLEDSAVYLCASRKTRDRQNTEAFFGQGTRLTVV.

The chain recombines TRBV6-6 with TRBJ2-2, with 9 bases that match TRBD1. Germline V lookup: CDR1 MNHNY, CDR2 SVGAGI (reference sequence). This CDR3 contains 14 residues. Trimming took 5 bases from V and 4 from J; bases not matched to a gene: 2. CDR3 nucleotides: TGTGCCAGCAGTACAGGGGGCCCCACCGGGGAGCTGTTTTTT. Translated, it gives CASSTGGPTGELFF.

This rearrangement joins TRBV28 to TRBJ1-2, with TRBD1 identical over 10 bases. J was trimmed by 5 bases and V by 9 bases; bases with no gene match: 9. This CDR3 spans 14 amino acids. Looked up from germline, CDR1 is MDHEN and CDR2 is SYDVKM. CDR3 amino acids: CASDPGQGFYGYTF. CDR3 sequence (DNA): TGTGCCAGTGACCCGGGACAGGGGTTTTATGGCTACACCTTC.

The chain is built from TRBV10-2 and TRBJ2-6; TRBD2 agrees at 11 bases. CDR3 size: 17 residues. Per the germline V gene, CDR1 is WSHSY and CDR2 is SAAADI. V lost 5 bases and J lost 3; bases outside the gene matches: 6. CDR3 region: CASSKTSGVSGANVLTF. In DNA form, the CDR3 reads TGCGCCAGCAGTAAGACTAGCGGGGTGAGTGGGGCCAACGTCCTGACTTTC.

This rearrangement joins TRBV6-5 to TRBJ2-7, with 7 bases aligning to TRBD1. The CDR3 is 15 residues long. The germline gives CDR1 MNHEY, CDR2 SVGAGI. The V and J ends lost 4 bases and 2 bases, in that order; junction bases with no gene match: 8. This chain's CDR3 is CASSFLPGQTYEQYF. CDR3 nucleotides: TGTGCCAGCAGTTTTCTACCGGGACAGACCTACGAGCAGTACTTC.

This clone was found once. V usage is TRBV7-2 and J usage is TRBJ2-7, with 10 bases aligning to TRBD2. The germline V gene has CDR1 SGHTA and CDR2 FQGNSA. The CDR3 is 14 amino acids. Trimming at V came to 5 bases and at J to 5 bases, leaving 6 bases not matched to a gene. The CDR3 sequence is CASSLSGGADEQYF. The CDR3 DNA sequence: TGTGCCAGCAGCCTGAGCGGGGGGGCGGACGAGCAGTACTTC.

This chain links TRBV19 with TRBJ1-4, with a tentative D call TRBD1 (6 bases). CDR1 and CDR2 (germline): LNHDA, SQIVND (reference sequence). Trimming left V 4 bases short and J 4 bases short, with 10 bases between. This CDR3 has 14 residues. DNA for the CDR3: TGTGCCAGTAGTACCGACAGGAATAATGAAAAACTGTTTTTT. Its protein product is CASSTDRNNEKLFF.

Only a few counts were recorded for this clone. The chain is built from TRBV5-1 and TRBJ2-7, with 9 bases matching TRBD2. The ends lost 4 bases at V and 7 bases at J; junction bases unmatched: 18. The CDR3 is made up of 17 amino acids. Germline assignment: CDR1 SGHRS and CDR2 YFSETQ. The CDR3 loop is CASSPRSGGGGAKEQYF. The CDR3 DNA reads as TGCGCCAGCAGCCCCCGGAGTGGGGGCGGGGGGGCGAAAGAGCAGTACTTC. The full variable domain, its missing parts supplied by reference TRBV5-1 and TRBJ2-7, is KAGVTQTPRYLIKTRGQQVTLSCSPISGHRSVSWYQQTPGQGLQFLFEYFSETQRNKGNFPGRFSGRQFSNSRSEMNVSTLELGDSALYLCASSPRSGGGGAKEQYFGPGTRLTVT.

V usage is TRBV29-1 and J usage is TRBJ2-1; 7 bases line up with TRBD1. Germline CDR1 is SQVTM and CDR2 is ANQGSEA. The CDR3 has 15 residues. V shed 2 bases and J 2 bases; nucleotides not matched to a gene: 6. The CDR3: CSVEMRQGTYNEQFF. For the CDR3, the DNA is TGCAGCGTTGAAATGCGACAGGGCACCTACAATGAGCAGTTCTTC.

The CDR3 sequence is CASRPFRANTEAFF. In nucleotides, the CDR3 is TGTGCCAGTAGGCCATTCAGGGCGAACACTGAAGCTTTCTTT. V gene TRBV19 combines with J gene TRBJ1-1; maybe TRBD1 (5 bases). Trimming stripped 6 bases from V and 1 base from J, with 12 bases between. Germline values: CDR1 LNHDA, CDR2 SQIVND (reference sequence). There are 14 residues in the CDR3. Together with reference TRBV19 and TRBJ1-1, the CDR3 gives the full variable domain: DGGITQSPKYLFRKEGQNVTLSCEQNLNHDAMYWYRQDPGQGLRLIYYSQIVNDFQKGDIAEGYSVSREKKESFPLTVTSAQKNPTAFYLCASRPFRANTEAFFGQGTRLTVV.

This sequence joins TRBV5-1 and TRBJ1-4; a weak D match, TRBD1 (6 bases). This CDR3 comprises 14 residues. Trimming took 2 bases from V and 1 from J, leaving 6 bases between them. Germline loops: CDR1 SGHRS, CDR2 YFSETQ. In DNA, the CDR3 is TGCGCCAGCAGCTTCAGGGGAACTAATGAAAAACTGTTTTTT. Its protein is CASSFRGTNEKLFF.